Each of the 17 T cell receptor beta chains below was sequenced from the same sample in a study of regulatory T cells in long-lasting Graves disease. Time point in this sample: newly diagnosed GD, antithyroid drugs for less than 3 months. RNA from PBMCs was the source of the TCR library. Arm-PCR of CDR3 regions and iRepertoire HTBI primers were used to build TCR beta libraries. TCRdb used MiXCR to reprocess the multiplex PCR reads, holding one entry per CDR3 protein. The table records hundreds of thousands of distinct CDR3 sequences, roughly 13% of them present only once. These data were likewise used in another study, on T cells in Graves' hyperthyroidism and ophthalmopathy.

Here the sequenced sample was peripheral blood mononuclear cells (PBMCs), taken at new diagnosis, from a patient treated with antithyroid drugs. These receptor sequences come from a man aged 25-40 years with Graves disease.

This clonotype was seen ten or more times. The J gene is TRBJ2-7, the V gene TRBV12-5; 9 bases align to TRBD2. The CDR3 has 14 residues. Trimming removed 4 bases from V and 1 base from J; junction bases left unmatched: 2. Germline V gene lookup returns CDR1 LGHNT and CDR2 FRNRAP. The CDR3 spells CASGSSGISYEQYF. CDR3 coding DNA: TGTGCTAGTGGTTCTAGCGGGATATCCTACGAGCAGTACTTC.

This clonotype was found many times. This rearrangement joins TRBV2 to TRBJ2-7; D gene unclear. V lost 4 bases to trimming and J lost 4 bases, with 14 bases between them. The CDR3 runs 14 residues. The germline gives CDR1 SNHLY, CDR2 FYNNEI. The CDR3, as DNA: TGTGCCAGCAGTGGAAGTCGGCCGGTTTACGAGCAGTACTTC. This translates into CASSGSRPVYEQYF.

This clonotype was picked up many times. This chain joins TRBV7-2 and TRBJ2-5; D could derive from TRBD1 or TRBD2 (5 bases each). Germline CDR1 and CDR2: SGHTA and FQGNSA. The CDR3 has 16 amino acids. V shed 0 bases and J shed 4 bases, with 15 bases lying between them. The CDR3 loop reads CASSLARRLRGETQYF. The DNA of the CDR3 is TGTGCCAGCAGCTTAGCGCGGCGGCTGAGGGGAGAGACCCAGTACTTC. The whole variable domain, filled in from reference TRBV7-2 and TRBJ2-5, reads GAGVSQSPSNKVTEKGKDVELRCDPISGHTALYWYRQSLGQGLEFLIYFQGNSAPDKSGLPSDRFSAERTGGSVSTLTIQRTQQEDSAVYLCASSLARRLRGETQYFGPGTRLLVL.

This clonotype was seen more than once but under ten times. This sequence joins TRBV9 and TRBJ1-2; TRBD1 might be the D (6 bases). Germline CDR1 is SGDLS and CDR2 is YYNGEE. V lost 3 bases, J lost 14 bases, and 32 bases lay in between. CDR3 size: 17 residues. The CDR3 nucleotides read TGTGCCAGCAGCGCAGAGCCGCGGGGGCAAACTACTTATGGGGGAACCTTC. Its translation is CASSAEPRGQTTYGGTF.

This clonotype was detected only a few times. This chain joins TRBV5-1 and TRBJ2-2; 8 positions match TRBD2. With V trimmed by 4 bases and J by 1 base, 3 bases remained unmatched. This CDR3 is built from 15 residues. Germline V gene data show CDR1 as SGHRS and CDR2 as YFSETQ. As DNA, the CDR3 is TGCGCCAGCAGCACCGGGACTAGGAACACCGGGGAGCTGTTTTTT. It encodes CASSTGTRNTGELFF.

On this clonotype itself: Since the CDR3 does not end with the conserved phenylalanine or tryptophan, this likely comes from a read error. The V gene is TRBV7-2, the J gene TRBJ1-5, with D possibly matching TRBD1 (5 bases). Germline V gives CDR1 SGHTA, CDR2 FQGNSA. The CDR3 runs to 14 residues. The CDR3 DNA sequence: TGTGCCAGCGGCTTACCCGGGACCCATCAGCCCCAGCATTCT. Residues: CASGLPGTHQPQHS.

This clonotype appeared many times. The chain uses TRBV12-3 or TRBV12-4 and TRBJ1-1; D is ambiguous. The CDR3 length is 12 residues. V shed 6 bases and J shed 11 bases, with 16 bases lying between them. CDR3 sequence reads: CASRAGRLRAFF. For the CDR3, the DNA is TGTGCCAGCAGGGCCGGTCGCTTAAGGGCTTTCTTT.

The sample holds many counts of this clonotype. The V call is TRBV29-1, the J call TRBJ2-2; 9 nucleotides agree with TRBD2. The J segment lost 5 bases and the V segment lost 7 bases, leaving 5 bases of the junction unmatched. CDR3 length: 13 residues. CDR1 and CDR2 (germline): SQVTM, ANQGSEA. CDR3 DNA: TGCAGCGGGGGTAGCGGGAGAACCGGGGAGCTGTTTTTT. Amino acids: CSGGSGRTGELFF.

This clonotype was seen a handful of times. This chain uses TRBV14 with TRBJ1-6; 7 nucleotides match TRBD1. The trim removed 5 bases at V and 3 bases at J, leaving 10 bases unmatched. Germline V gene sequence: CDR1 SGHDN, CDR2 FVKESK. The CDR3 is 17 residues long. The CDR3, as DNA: TGTGCCAGCAGCATGCGGGACAGCCTACACTATAATTCACCCCTCCACTTT. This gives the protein CASSMRDSLHYNSPLHF.

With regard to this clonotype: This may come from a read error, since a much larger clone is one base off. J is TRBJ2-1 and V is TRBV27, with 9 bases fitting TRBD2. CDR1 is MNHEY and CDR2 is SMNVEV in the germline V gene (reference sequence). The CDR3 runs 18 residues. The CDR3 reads CACSLASGTVSSYNEQFF. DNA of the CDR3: TGTGCCTGCAGTTTAGCTAGCGGGACCGTGAGCTCCTACAATGAGCAGTTCTTC.

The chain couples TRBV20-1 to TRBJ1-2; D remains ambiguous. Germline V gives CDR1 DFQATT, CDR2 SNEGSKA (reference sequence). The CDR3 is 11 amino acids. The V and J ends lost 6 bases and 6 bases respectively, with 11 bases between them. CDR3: CSARTLDGYTF. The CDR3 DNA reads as TGCAGTGCGAGGACGCTGGATGGCTACACCTTC.

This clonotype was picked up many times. The CDR3: CASRDRDRDYEQYF. The CDR3 bases are TGTGCCAGCAGGGACCGGGACAGGGACTACGAGCAGTACTTC. The chain carries TRBV28 and TRBJ2-7; 9 positions match TRBD1. V was pared by 6 bases and J by 3 bases, with 6 bases of the junction left unmatched. The CDR3 contains 14 residues. Per germline, CDR1 MDHEN and CDR2 SYDVKM.

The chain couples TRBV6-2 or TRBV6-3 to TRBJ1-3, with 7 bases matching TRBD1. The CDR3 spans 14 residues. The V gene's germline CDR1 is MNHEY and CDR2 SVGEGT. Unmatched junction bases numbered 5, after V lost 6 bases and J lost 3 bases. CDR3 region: CASRLGGGGNTIYF. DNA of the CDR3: TGTGCCAGCAGACTAGGGGGCGGTGGAAACACCATATATTTT.

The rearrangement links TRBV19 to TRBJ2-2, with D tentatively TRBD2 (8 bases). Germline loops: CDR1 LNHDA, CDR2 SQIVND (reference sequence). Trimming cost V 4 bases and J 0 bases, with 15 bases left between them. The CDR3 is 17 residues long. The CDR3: CASSKTGRGANTGELFF. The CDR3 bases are TGTGCCAGTAGTAAGACAGGGCGGGGGGCGAACACCGGGGAGCTGTTTTTT. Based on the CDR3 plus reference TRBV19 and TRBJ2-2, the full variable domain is DGGITQSPKYLFRKEGQNVTLSCEQNLNHDAMYWYRQDPGQGLRLIYYSQIVNDFQKGDIAEGYSVSREKKESFPLTVTSAQKNPTAFYLCASSKTGRGANTGELFFGEGSRLTVL.

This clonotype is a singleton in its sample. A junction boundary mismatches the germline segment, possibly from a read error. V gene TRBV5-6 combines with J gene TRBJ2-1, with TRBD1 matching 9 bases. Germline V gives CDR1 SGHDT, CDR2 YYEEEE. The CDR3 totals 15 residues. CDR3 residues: CVSSGGQGKYNEQFF. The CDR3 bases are TGTGTCAGCAGCGGCGGACAGGGGAAGTACAATGAGCAGTTCTTC.

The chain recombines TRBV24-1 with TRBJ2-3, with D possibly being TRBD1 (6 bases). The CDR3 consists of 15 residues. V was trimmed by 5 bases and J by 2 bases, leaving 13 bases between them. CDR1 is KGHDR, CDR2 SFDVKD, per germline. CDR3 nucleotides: TGTGCCACCAGTGCCCGGGACACCTACACAGATACGCAGTATTTT. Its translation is CATSARDTYTDTQYF.

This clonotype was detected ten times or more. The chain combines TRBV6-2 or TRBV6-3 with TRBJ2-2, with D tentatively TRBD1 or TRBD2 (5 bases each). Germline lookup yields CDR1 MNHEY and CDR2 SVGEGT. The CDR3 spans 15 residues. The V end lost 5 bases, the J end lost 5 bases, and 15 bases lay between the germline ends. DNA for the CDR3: TGTGCCAGCAGTCTCCCGGCAGGGACGACCGGGGAGCTGTTTTTT. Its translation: CASSLPAGTTGELFF.